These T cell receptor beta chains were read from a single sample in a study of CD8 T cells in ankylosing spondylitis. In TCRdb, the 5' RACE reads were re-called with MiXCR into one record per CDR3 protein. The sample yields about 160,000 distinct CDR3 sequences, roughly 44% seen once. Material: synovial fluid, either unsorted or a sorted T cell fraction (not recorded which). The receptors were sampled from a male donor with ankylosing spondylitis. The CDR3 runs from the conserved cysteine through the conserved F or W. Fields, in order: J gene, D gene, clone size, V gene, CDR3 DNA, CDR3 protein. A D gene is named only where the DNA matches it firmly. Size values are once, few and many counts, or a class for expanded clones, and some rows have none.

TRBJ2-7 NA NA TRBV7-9 TGTGCCAGCAGCTTCCCTCTTCGGGGGAGCCCCTACGAGCAGTACTTC CASSFPLRGSPYEQYF
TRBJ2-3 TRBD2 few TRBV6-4 TGTGCCAGCAGTCCCTCGGCGGGAGGGCCGCCAGATACGCAGTATTTT CASSPSAGGPPDTQYF
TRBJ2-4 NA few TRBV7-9 TGTGCCAGCAGCTTCTGGCCGGTCCCAACCAAAAACATTCAGTACTTC CASSFWPVPTKNIQYF
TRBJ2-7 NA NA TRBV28 TGTGCCAGCAGTTTCGTAGCATCGGATCTGAGGTACGAGCAGTACTTC CASSFVASDLRYEQYF
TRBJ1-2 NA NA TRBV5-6 TGTGCCAGCAGCTTTTATCCGAACTATGGCTACACCTTC CASSFYPNYGYTF
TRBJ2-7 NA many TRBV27 TGTGCCAGCAGTTCCCGGACAGCTTTCTACGAGCAGTACTTC CASSSRTAFYEQYF
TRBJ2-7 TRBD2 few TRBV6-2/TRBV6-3 TGTGCCAGCAGTTACCCGCTCGGACTAGCGGCTTCCTACGAGCAGTACTTC CASSYPLGLAASYEQYF
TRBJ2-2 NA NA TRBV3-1 TGTGCCAGCAGCCCACCGGCCTCTTTAGGTAGCGGTTACACCGGGGAGCTGTTTTTT CASSPPASLGSGYTGELFF
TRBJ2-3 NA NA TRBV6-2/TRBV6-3 TGTGCCAGCAGTTACCCAGATACGCAGTATTTT CASSYPDTQYF
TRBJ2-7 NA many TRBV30 TGTGCCTGGAGTGGGGGCGGATACGAGCAGTACTTC CAWSGGGYEQYF
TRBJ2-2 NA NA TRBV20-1 TGCTGTGCTAGTTCGTGGGGGGGCACGTTCGCGAACACCGGGGAGCTGTTTTTT CCASSWGGTFANTGELFF
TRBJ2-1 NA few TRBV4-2 TGTGCCAGCAGCACCCTAGCCTCCGCCTACAATGAGCAGTTCTTC CASSTLASAYNEQFF
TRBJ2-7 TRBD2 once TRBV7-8 TGTGCCAGCAGCCGGGCGGGGGAAGGCTACGAGCAGTACTTC CASSRAGEGYEQYF
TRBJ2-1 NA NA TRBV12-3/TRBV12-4 TGTGCCAGCAGTTTCGGTCCGAGGGAGTTCTTC CASSFGPREFF
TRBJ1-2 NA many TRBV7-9 TGTGCCAGCAGCTTAGCAGTGAATCGGCAGGCAAGCTATGGCTACACCTTC CASSLAVNRQASYGYTF
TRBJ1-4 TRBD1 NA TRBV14 TGTGCCAGCAGTTCGGGCACAGGGGGCCCAGGAGTTGAAAAACTGTTTTTT CASSSGTGGPGVEKLFF
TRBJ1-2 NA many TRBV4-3 TGCGCCAGCAGCCAAGATCTCCCGACGGCCGGTTCTGACTATGGCTACACCTTC CASSQDLPTAGSDYGYTF
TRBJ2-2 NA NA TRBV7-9 TGTGCCAGCAGCCCCAGCCGACAGGATCCCGGGGAGCTGTTTTTT CASSPSRQDPGELFF
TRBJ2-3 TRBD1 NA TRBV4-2 TGTGCCAGCAGCCAAGCCCAGGGGGCATCAGATACGCAGTATTTT CASSQAQGASDTQYF
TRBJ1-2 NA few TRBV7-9 TGTGCCAGCAGCCCGCCGGGACACGGTTATGGCTACACCTTC CASSPPGHGYGYTF
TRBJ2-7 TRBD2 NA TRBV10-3 TGTGCCATCAGTGAGTCTCTAGCGGTATACGAGCAGTACTTC CAISESLAVYEQYF
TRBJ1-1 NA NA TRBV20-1 TGCAGGACAGGGAACACTGAAGCTTTCTTT CRTGNTEAFF
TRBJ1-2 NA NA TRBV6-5 TGTGCCAGCAGTTACGATGGGGAAGAGGACTACACCTTC CASSYDGEEDYTF
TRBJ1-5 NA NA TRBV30 TGTGCCTGGAGTCGGGGGTTTGGCAATCAGCCCCAGCATTTT CAWSRGFGNQPQHF
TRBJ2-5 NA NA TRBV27 TGTGCCAGCAGCCTCCTGGGCCAACAAGAGACCCAGTACTTC CASSLLGQQETQYF